The present entry profiles one TCR beta chain with its context. The data were obtained in a study of blood T cell repertoires in COVID-19. The method was immunoSEQ multiplex PCR; TCRdb's version includes in-frame clones alone and lacks a portion of them. In the table there are around 330,000 clones, roughly 90% of which are singletons. The receptor's source is a man aged 55 to 70 who had recovered from COVID-19. The sequencing input was PBMCs or T cells enriched from blood (not recorded which).

The CDR3 DNA follows: TGTGCCAGCAGCTTGGGGCGGGAGGGGAACACCGGGGAGCTGTTTTTT. This codes for CASSLGREGNTGELFF. This rearrangement joins TRBV5-4 to TRBJ2-2, with 9 bases fitting TRBD2. Per germline, CDR1 SGHNT and CDR2 YYREEE (reference sequence). This CDR3 is 16 amino acids long. With 0 bases clipped from V and 1 base from J, the junction kept 1 base outside the gene matches.